The 20 T cell receptor beta chains presented below share a single source sample, sequenced in a study of T cells in Graves' hyperthyroidism and ophthalmopathy. RNA transcripts were the template for amplifying TCR beta CDR3 regions. The TCR CDR3 was amplified in a first-round RT-PCR using the HTBI primer set. TCRdb independently ran MiXCR on the multiplex PCR reads; one entry per CDR3 protein. The profile covers around 350,000 distinct CDR3 sequences, with 15% to 20% appearing a single time and 3.7% taken by the ten largest. Sequencing input: blood. The source is a young woman with Graves' hyperthyroidism.

This clonotype was seen many times. The DNA of the CDR3 is TGTGCCAGTAGTACCAACGGGGCCGGCTATGGCTACACCTTC. The encoded protein is CASSTNGAGYGYTF. This chain connects TRBV19 to TRBJ1-2; tentative D call: TRBD1 (5 bases). CDR3 length equals 14 residues. Per germline, CDR1 LNHDA and CDR2 SQIVND (reference sequence). V was trimmed by 4 bases and J by 4 bases, leaving 13 bases between them.

This clonotype was seen at least ten times. The rearrangement links TRBV6-1 to TRBJ1-1; 7 bases map to TRBD1. There are 14 residues in the CDR3. Per the germline V gene, CDR1 is MNHNS and CDR2 is SASEGT. The ends lost 5 bases at V and 7 bases at J; junction bases unmatched: 10. The CDR3 here is CASSPRQGAHEAFF. The CDR3 DNA reads TGTGCCAGCAGTCCCCGACAGGGTGCCCATGAAGCTTTCTTT.

The chain recombines TRBV2 with TRBJ1-2, with TRBD1 identical over 8 bases. V lost 5 bases and J lost 0; bases outside the gene matches: 2. The CDR3 consists of 14 residues. The germline gives CDR1 SNHLY, CDR2 FYNNEI. The CDR3 DNA sequence: TGTGCCAGCAGTAGGGACAGGTCTAACTATGGCTACACCTTC. The encoded protein is CASSRDRSNYGYTF. The whole variable domain, remainder taken from reference TRBV2 and TRBJ1-2, is EPEVTQTPSHQVTQMGQEVILRCVPISNHLYFYWYRQILGQKVEFLVSFYNNEISEKSEIFDDQFSVERPDGSNFTLKIRSTKLEDSAMYFCASSRDRSNYGYTFGSGTRLTVV.

The chain links TRBV11-2 to TRBJ2-5; 9 bases are shared with TRBD1. Trimming cost V 5 bases and J 2 bases; bases outside gene matches: 12. This CDR3 has 17 amino acids. Looked up from germline, CDR1 is SGHAT and CDR2 is FQNNGV. The CDR3 loop reads CASSVRLPGTGQETQYF. The CDR3 nucleotides are TGTGCCAGCAGCGTCCGGCTGCCTGGGACAGGGCAAGAGACCCAGTACTTC.

This clonotype was counted many times. V usage is TRBV9 and J usage is TRBJ2-5, with TRBD2 as a possible D gene (5 bases). V shed 3 bases and J shed 5 bases, with 17 bases lying between them. This CDR3 region has 15 residues. From germline, CDR1 is SGDLS and CDR2 YYNGEE. CDR3 DNA sequence: TGTGCCAGCAGCGCGGTCGGGATGCCGGTGGAGACCCAGTACTTC. Protein: CASSAVGMPVETQYF.

This clonotype appeared many times. The V call is TRBV6-2 or TRBV6-3, the J call TRBJ1-1; TRBD1 is a possible D gene (5 bases). Germline CDR1 MNHEY, CDR2 SVGEGT. With 6 bases removed from V and 7 bases from J, the gap between germline ends came to 15 bases. The CDR3 is 13 residues long. DNA of the CDR3: TGTGCCAGCAGCTCTGACAGCAGAATTGAAGCTTTCTTT. Encoded protein: CASSSDSRIEAFF.

Comment on this clonotype: Germline and junction disagree at one end, which may indicate a read error. The rearrangement uses TRBV12-3 or TRBV12-4 and TRBJ2-5, with D perhaps matching TRBD2 (5 bases). The CDR3 is 13 amino acids. The CDR3 region has the DNA TGTGGCAGCAGTTCTCACGGGAAAGAGACCCAGTACTTC. Translating it yields CGSSSHGKETQYF.

The rearrangement links TRBV20-1 to TRBJ1-6; no clear D gene. CDR3 length equals 13 residues. Trimming removed 2 bases at V and 8 bases at J, with 10 bases between. Germline assignment: CDR1 DFQATT and CDR2 SNEGSKA (reference sequence). DNA for the CDR3: TGCAGTGCTAGATCCTCCCCCGATTCACCCCTCCACTTT. Translation: CSARSSPDSPLHF.

The chain uses TRBV5-1 and TRBJ1-1; D is perhaps TRBD1 (5 bases). The CDR3 runs 17 residues. Germline V CDR1 and CDR2: SGHRS, YFSETQ. V dropped 5 bases and J dropped 1 base, with 21 bases sitting between them. CDR3 sequence: CASSGNPGPLQNTEAFF. The CDR3 DNA reads TGCGCCAGCAGTGGAAATCCGGGGCCTCTCCAGAACACTGAAGCTTTCTTT.

The chain uses TRBV3-1 and TRBJ2-3, with TRBD2 as a possible D gene (6 bases). Germline CDR1 is LGHDT and CDR2 is YNNKEL (reference sequence). This CDR3 region has 16 residues. Trimming took off 4 bases at V and 10 bases at J, with 24 bases between the two ends. The CDR3 region is CASSRAGAVGSGAQYF. CDR3 DNA sequence: TGTGCCAGCAGCCGCGCCGGGGCGGTGGGTTCGGGAGCGCAGTATTTT.

V is TRBV6-1 and J is TRBJ2-4; 9 nucleotides align to TRBD1. Germline values: CDR1 MNHNS, CDR2 SASEGT. With V trimmed by 4 bases and J by 8 bases, 9 bases remained unmatched. The CDR3 is made up of 15 amino acids. The CDR3 region has the DNA TGTGCCAGCAGTGCCCGGGACAGGGTATCGGACATTCAGTACTTC. This encodes CASSARDRVSDIQYF.

This clonotype has only a few counts. The rearrangement links TRBV10-3 to TRBJ2-5; the match to TRBD2 covers 16 bases. J gave up 5 bases and V 6 bases, and 18 bases lay outside the gene matches. The CDR3 has 20 amino acids. Germline CDR1 reads ENHRY; CDR2 reads SYGVKD. CDR3 sequence (DNA): TGTGCCATCAGCTCGTCCCCGGGACTAGCGGGGGGGCTATACGAGGAGACCCAGTACTTC. Translation gives CAISSSPGLAGGLYEETQYF.

This clonotype was found many times. The rearrangement uses TRBV6-5 and TRBJ2-7, with no clear D. The CDR3 has 14 residues. From germline, CDR1 is MNHEY and CDR2 SVGAGI. V was cut by 0 bases and J by 1 base, with 7 bases left in between. In DNA form, the CDR3 reads TGTGCCAGCAGTTACTCGCACACATCCTACGAGCAGTACTTC. It yields the protein CASSYSHTSYEQYF.

This clonotype has at least ten counts. The chain recombines TRBV14 with TRBJ2-7; D remains ambiguous. With 5 bases removed from V and 3 bases from J, the gap between germline ends came to 14 bases. The CDR3 loop spans 14 amino acids. The germline CDR1 and CDR2 sequences are SGHDN and FVKESK. The CDR3 nucleotides are TGTGCCAGCAGCATAAACCGGTTTGTCTACGAGCAGTACTTC. Residues: CASSINRFVYEQYF.

The chain links TRBV2 to TRBJ1-2, with a weak D call TRBD1 (5 bases). The CDR3 contains 12 residues. Germline V lookup: CDR1 SNHLY, CDR2 FYNNEI. V was clipped by 3 bases and J by 8 bases, with 10 bases between them. The CDR3 spells CASSDGGYGYTF. The CDR3, as DNA: TGTGCCAGCAGTGATGGGGGTTACGGCTACACCTTC.

This clonotype was counted at least ten times. V gene TRBV12-3 or TRBV12-4 combines with J gene TRBJ2-5, with TRBD2 matching 8 bases. CDR3 length equals 14 residues. V lost 6 bases, J lost 6 bases, and 9 bases stayed unmatched. CDR3 protein: CASSPAGAIQTQYF. The DNA of the CDR3 is TGTGCCAGCAGCCCAGCGGGGGCAATCCAGACCCAGTACTTC.

This clonotype was detected many times. The genes are TRBV6-5 and TRBJ2-5; D uncertain. Germline CDR1 and CDR2: MNHEY and SVGAGI. The ends were cut back, 3 bases at V and 4 bases at J, with 12 bases in the middle. The CDR3 is made up of 14 amino acids. CDR3: CASSYRGSTETQYF. The CDR3 DNA is TGTGCCAGCAGTTATCGAGGTTCGACAGAGACCCAGTACTTC.

This clonotype was detected many times. The genes are TRBV2 and TRBJ2-7; TRBD1 aligns across 7 bases. This CDR3 comprises 14 residues. CDR1 is SNHLY and CDR2 is FYNNEI in the germline V gene. Germline trimming cut 4 bases from V and 3 bases from J; bases unmatched to any gene: 6. CDR3 region: CASSGIQGSYEQYF. DNA for the CDR3: TGTGCCAGCAGTGGAATACAGGGGAGCTACGAGCAGTACTTC.

Ten or more counts support this clonotype. The J gene is TRBJ1-2, the V gene TRBV2; D unclear. Germline CDR1 is SNHLY and CDR2 is FYNNEI. The CDR3 loop spans 12 amino acids. The V gene lost 6 bases and the J gene lost 1 base, with 6 bases spanning the gap. CDR3 in amino acids: CASRRLNYGYTF. The CDR3 nucleotides read TGTGCCAGCAGGCGGCTTAACTATGGCTACACCTTC.

This clonotype was seen a handful of times. The chain employs TRBV4-1 and TRBJ2-7; weak D call: TRBD2 (6 bases). V lost 1 base and J 5 bases, leaving 12 bases between the germline ends. Germline lookup yields CDR1 MGHRA and CDR2 YSYEKL. This CDR3 is 14 amino acids long. For the CDR3, the DNA is TGCGCCAGCAGCCAAGTGGCAGGGAGGAACGAGCAGTACTTC. Protein product: CASSQVAGRNEQYF.